Sequencing of this TCR beta chain was carried out in a study of shared clonotypes between healthy human individuals. Study context: Researchers drew samples from two women and a few men aged 18 to 49.

Samples underwent the assay at deep level. Sequenced by immunoSEQ multiplex PCR; TCRdb stores in-frame clones only, minus some. The table records around 750,000 clones, roughly 70% of them present only once. The germline V gene encodes CDR1 MNHNS and CDR2 SASEGT. The CDR3 contains 13 residues. V lost 5 bases and J lost 3; bases outside the gene matches: 3. The chain combines TRBV6-1 with TRBJ2-7, with 8 bases that match TRBD1. Sequencing was carried out using memory CD4+ T cells sorted from blood. Stated subset: CD45RA-negative fraction. This receptor was obtained from a woman aged 25 to 39 in good health. The CDR3 sequence is CASSRTGSYEQYF. The CDR3 DNA is TGTGCCAGCAGTAGGACAGGGAGCTACGAGCAGTACTTC.